This T cell receptor (beta chain) was recovered during a study of shared clonotypes between healthy human individuals. Study-wide results and caveats: The authors sampled blood alone, and tissue repertoires likely differ.

Replicate PCRs for unsorted PBMC used 300 ng DNA (approximately 33,000 T cell genomes). Produced via immunoSEQ multiplex PCR; TCRdb's table is partial and in-frame only. The sample includes hundreds of thousands of clones, 70% to 80% of them seen just once. To note about this clone: The antigen is undetermined.

The CDR3 is 12 residues long. Per germline, CDR1 SGHDT and CDR2 YYEEEE. The V end was cut by 4 bases, the J end by 9 bases, with 11 bases between. Sequenced material: PBMCs. The chain combines TRBV5-6 with TRBJ1-5, with D unresolved. The TCR sequence derives from a woman aged 40 to 55 in good health. Some clones in this sample may be carry-over from other donors' samples. CDR3 sequence (DNA): TGTGCCAGCAGCCTCTCCGACGGGCCCCAGCATTTT. Protein: CASSLSDGPQHF.